The 29 T cell receptor beta chains below all came from one sample that was sequenced in a study of T-cell reconstitution after alpha-beta-depleted transplantation in children. During its preparation, the TCRbeta library received unique molecular identifiers. In TCRdb, the PCR reads were re-called with MiXCR into one record per CDR3 protein. The sample has nearly 350,000 distinct CDR3 sequences, 15% to 20% seen once. The material sequenced was PBMCs, mostly from graft donor cells, taken 360 days after TCRalphabeta/CD19-depleted stem cell transplant. The receptors come from a male patient aged 2 to 10 who had a stem cell transplant for acute lymphoblastic leukemia, so the T cells may come from the graft donor.

A few counts support this clonotype. The chain combines TRBV28 with TRBJ1-1; D is unresolved. In germline, CDR1 is MDHEN, CDR2 SYDVKM. This CDR3 contains 14 residues. The V end lost 5 bases, the J end lost 4 bases, and 14 bases lay between the germline ends. CDR3 bases: TGTGCCAGCAGTCCACCACGCGATGTCACTGAAGCTTTCTTT. This sequence encodes CASSPPRDVTEAFF.

V gene TRBV6-5 combines with J gene TRBJ2-3, with D possibly being TRBD2 (6 bases). Germline V gives CDR1 MNHEY, CDR2 SVGAGI. V lost 0 bases to trimming and J lost 14 bases, with 18 bases between them. This CDR3 spans 14 amino acids. The CDR3 loop is CASSYSGGETIRYF. The CDR3 nucleotides read TGTGCCAGCAGTTACTCTGGCGGGGAAACGATTCGGTATTTT.

The chain employs TRBV3-1 and TRBJ2-2, with 7 bases identical to TRBD1. The ends lost 4 bases at V and 6 bases at J; junction bases unmatched: 5. This CDR3 region has 14 residues. CDR1 is LGHDT, CDR2 YNNKEL, per germline (reference sequence). The CDR3 nucleotides are TGTGCCAGCAGCCCCCCAGGGGGATCCGGGGAGCTGTTTTTT. Protein product: CASSPPGGSGELFF.

The chain carries TRBV5-1 and TRBJ1-6; D possibly corresponds to TRBD1 (6 bases). CDR1 and CDR2 from the germline V gene are SGHRS and YFSETQ. CDR3 size: 14 residues. The V gene lost 0 bases and the J gene lost 8 bases, with 9 bases spanning the gap. DNA of the CDR3: TGCGCCAGCAGCTTGGGCAACAGGGATTCACCCCTCCACTTT. This codes for CASSLGNRDSPLHF.

Ten or more counts support this clonotype. The rearrangement links TRBV4-2 to TRBJ2-5; 7 bases fit TRBD2. J was trimmed by 2 bases and V by 0 bases; bases with no gene match: 9. This CDR3 has 17 amino acids. Germline loops: CDR1 LGHNA, CDR2 YNFKEQ. The CDR3 DNA reads TGTGCCAGCAGCCAAGATCCAGGCGGGAGCCTGCAAGAGACCCAGTACTTC. Protein: CASSQDPGGSLQETQYF.

At least ten counts were recorded for this clonotype. The CDR3 region is CASSPRPKAFF. The CDR3 DNA reads TGTGCCAGCAGTCCCAGGCCAAAAGCTTTCTTT. The chain is built from TRBV12-3 or TRBV12-4 and TRBJ1-1, with D hard to call. The CDR3 totals 11 residues. The ends were cut back, 5 bases at V and 9 bases at J, with 10 bases in the middle.

This clonotype showed up just a few times. The J gene is TRBJ2-5, the V gene TRBV20-1; the D is unclear. The CDR3 extends over 13 amino acids. Trimming pared 0 bases from V and 3 bases from J, leaving 8 bases between. Germline CDR1 reads DFQATT; CDR2 reads SNEGSKA (reference sequence). The CDR3 sequence is CSARDGFEETQYF. The CDR3 coding sequence is TGCAGTGCTAGAGATGGTTTCGAAGAGACCCAGTACTTC.

In its sample, this clonotype was seen a few times. The chain uses TRBV28 and TRBJ2-7, with a possible D match to TRBD2 (6 bases). The germline CDR1 and CDR2 sequences are MDHEN and SYDVKM. The CDR3 is made up of 12 amino acids. Trimming took 6 bases from V and 10 from J, leaving 16 bases between them. CDR3 amino acids: CASSQPAGSQYF. DNA of the CDR3: TGTGCCAGCAGCCAGCCGGCGGGGTCCCAGTACTTC.

This clonotype was seen once. V usage is TRBV12-5 and J usage is TRBJ2-3, with TRBD1 identical over 7 bases. Trimming cost V 3 bases and J 0 bases; bases outside gene matches: 12. This CDR3 comprises 18 residues. Germline assignment: CDR1 LGHNT and CDR2 FRNRAP. CDR3 loop: CASGLIWDSAASTDTQYF. The CDR3 nucleotides are TGTGCTAGTGGTTTAATCTGGGACAGCGCTGCTAGCACAGATACGCAGTATTTT.

This clonotype has more than one count but fewer than ten. The V gene is TRBV21-1, the J gene TRBJ2-7. TRBV21-1 is an annotated pseudogene. This CDR3 is 16 amino acids long. Written as DNA, the CDR3 is TGTGCCAGCAGCAAGCAGATAACACCCACTCCCTACGAGCAGTACTTC. Its protein is CASSKQITPTPYEQYF.

For this clonotype: A much larger clone sits a single nucleotide away, making a read error possible. The chain has TRBV12-3 or TRBV12-4 and TRBJ2-1, with no clear D. There are 11 residues in the CDR3. The CDR3 sequence: CASRIAAELFF. Written as DNA, the CDR3 is TGTGCCAGCAGGATAGCAGCTGAGCTGTTCTTC.

The chain recombines TRBV7-6 with TRBJ1-6; D uncertain. This CDR3 has 18 residues. Germline-derived CDR1 and CDR2 are SGHVS and FNYEAQ. Deletions cut 0 bases from V and 3 bases from J, with 15 bases between. The chain's CDR3 is CASSLALGGRFYNSPLHF. The CDR3 DNA follows: TGTGCCAGCAGCTTAGCGCTTGGTGGACGGTTCTATAATTCACCCCTCCACTTT.

This clonotype was found many times. The rearrangement links TRBV12-3 or TRBV12-4 to TRBJ2-2; 11 nucleotides line up with TRBD2. J was trimmed by 0 bases and V by 5 bases; bases with no gene match: 2. The CDR3 is 16 residues long. The DNA for the CDR3 is TGTGCCAGCAGTCTGGGACTAGCGGCGAACACCGGGGAGCTGTTTTTT. Translating gives CASSLGLAANTGELFF.

This sequence joins TRBV20-1 and TRBJ2-6, with D perhaps given as TRBD1 or TRBD2 (5 bases each). CDR1 and CDR2 from the germline V gene are DFQATT and SNEGSKA (reference sequence). Trimming stripped 5 bases from V and 1 base from J, with 24 bases between. The CDR3 is made up of 19 amino acids. The CDR3 here is CSAARRAGRLGSGANVLTF. The CDR3 region has the DNA TGCAGTGCTGCCCGTCGGGCAGGGAGACTGGGATCTGGGGCCAACGTCCTGACTTTC.

The genes are TRBV30 and TRBJ2-7; 9 nucleotides line up with TRBD2. Germline V gives CDR1 GTSNPN, CDR2 SVGIG (reference sequence). The CDR3 consists of 13 residues. With V trimmed by 3 bases and J by 6 bases, 6 bases remained unmatched. The CDR3 DNA reads TGTGCCTGGAGGGCTAGCGGGACCCTCGAGCAGTACTTC. Encoded protein: CAWRASGTLEQYF.

The sample holds a few counts of this clonotype. This chain connects TRBV29-1 to TRBJ2-3; 10 nucleotides align to TRBD1. Germline values: CDR1 SQVTM, CDR2 ANQGSEA. The J segment lost 2 bases and the V segment lost 5 bases, leaving 4 bases of the junction unmatched. This CDR3 region has 14 residues. CDR3 amino acids: CSVRQGASTDTQYF. In nucleotides, the CDR3 is TGCAGCGTTCGACAGGGGGCCTCCACAGATACGCAGTATTTT.

This chain connects TRBV4-3 to TRBJ2-7; D unresolved. The CDR3 extends over 13 amino acids. Trimming took off 1 base at V and 6 bases at J, with 10 bases between the two ends. Germline CDR1 and CDR2: LGHNA and YSLEER. This CDR3 reads CASSQAAWAEQYF. CDR3 in DNA: TGCGCCAGCAGCCAAGCAGCATGGGCCGAGCAGTACTTC.

This clonotype was seen a handful of times. The chain uses TRBV18 and TRBJ2-7; possible D gene TRBD1, 6 bases. The germline V and J ends were trimmed by 0 bases and 3 bases, with 9 bases remaining between them. Germline V CDR1 and CDR2: KGHSH, LQKENI. The CDR3 contains 14 residues. CDR3 amino acids: CASSPPARGYEQYF. For the CDR3, the DNA is TGTGCCAGCTCACCACCGGCCAGGGGCTACGAGCAGTACTTC.

The table lists this clonotype with many counts. The genes are TRBV29-1 and TRBJ2-7, with TRBD2 as a possible D gene (6 bases). Trimming took 1 base from V and 4 from J, leaving 14 bases between them. Germline lookup yields CDR1 SQVTM and CDR2 ANQGSEA. CDR3 length: 14 residues. CDR3 amino acids: CSVEVAEEGYEQYF. In DNA form, the CDR3 reads TGCAGCGTTGAAGTAGCGGAGGAGGGATACGAGCAGTACTTC.

The J gene is TRBJ2-1, the V gene TRBV4-2; TRBD2 agrees at 7 bases. Germline loops: CDR1 LGHNA, CDR2 YNFKEQ. V shed 3 bases and J 7 bases; nucleotides not matched to a gene: 9. The CDR3 sequence is 15 residues long. The CDR3: CASSHEGLVENEQFF. The CDR3 DNA sequence: TGTGCCAGCAGCCATGAAGGACTAGTTGAGAATGAGCAGTTCTTC.

V usage is TRBV2 and J usage is TRBJ2-6, with 8 nucleotides matching TRBD1. Germline lookup yields CDR1 SNHLY and CDR2 FYNNEI. This CDR3 has 14 amino acids. Trimming cost V 2 bases and J 10 bases; bases outside gene matches: 4. The CDR3 DNA follows: TGTGCCAGCAGTGAACCGGGACAGGCAAACGTCCTGACTTTC. This gives the protein CASSEPGQANVLTF.

This clonotype was picked up a small number of times. The chain combines TRBV7-2 with TRBJ2-7, with TRBD1 identical over 9 bases. Trimming cost V 4 bases and J 4 bases; bases outside gene matches: 5. This CDR3 comprises 14 residues. Germline V lookup: CDR1 SGHTA, CDR2 FQGNSA. The CDR3 here is CASSSGTGMYEQYF. The CDR3 DNA reads TGTGCCAGCAGCTCCGGGACAGGGATGTACGAGCAGTACTTC. Looking up the rest from reference TRBV7-2 and TRBJ2-7 gives the full variable domain: GAGVSQSPSNKVTEKGKDVELRCDPISGHTALYWYRQSLGQGLEFLIYFQGNSAPDKSGLPSDRFSAERTGGSVSTLTIQRTQQEDSAVYLCASSSGTGMYEQYFGPGTRLTVT.

V is TRBV7-9 and J is TRBJ2-1; 11 bases agree with TRBD2. The CDR3 sequence is 16 residues long. Per germline, CDR1 SEHNR and CDR2 FQNEAQ (reference sequence). V shed 3 bases, J shed 2 bases, and the junction held 3 bases outside the gene matches. CDR3 region: CASSFRGLAAYNEQFF. The CDR3 DNA follows: TGTGCCAGCAGCTTTAGGGGACTAGCGGCCTACAATGAGCAGTTCTTC.

Only a few counts were recorded for this clonotype. This chain joins TRBV4-3 and TRBJ2-4; TRBD2 agrees at 7 bases. This CDR3 has 20 amino acids. The germline V gene has CDR1 LGHNA and CDR2 YSLEER. The ends lost 0 bases at V and 0 bases at J; junction bases unmatched: 14. CDR3 sequence (DNA): TGCGCCAGCAGCCAAGATCTCCCCAGGGAGGGTCCACTAGCCAAAAACATTCAGTACTTC. Its translation is CASSQDLPREGPLAKNIQYF.

The chain has TRBV7-2 and TRBJ2-7; D unclear. Trimming stripped 11 bases from V and 5 bases from J, with 10 bases between. CDR3 length equals 10 residues. Germline V lookup: CDR1 SGHTA, CDR2 FQGNSA. CDR3 region: CAYCPHEQYF. CDR3 nucleotide sequence: TGTGCCTACTGCCCCCACGAGCAGTACTTC. The whole variable domain, filled in from reference TRBV7-2 and TRBJ2-7, reads GAGVSQSPSNKVTEKGKDVELRCDPISGHTALYWYRQSLGQGLEFLIYFQGNSAPDKSGLPSDRFSAERTGGSVSTLTIQRTQQEDSAVYLCAYCPHEQYFGPGTRLTVT.

This clonotype was seen only a few times. The rearrangement links TRBV5-1 to TRBJ2-2; D is unresolved. V was clipped by 0 bases and J by 2 bases, with 11 bases between them. CDR3 length: 16 residues. The germline CDR1 and CDR2 sequences are SGHRS and YFSETQ. The CDR3 DNA reads as TGCGCCAGCAGCTTGGGCGCTGGGGTAAACACCGGGGAGCTGTTTTTT. This translates into CASSLGAGVNTGELFF.

CDR3 DNA: TGCAGTGCTCCAACCAACGTCCTGACTTTC. Its protein product is CSAPTNVLTF. The chain couples TRBV20-1 to TRBJ2-6; D is unclear. Trimming stripped 5 bases from V and 8 bases from J, with 4 bases between. Germline V gene sequence: CDR1 DFQATT, CDR2 SNEGSKA (reference sequence). This CDR3 is 10 amino acids long.

The J gene is TRBJ2-7, the V gene TRBV7-3; 7 bases line up with TRBD2. CDR3 size: 13 residues. The germline gives CDR1 SGHTA, CDR2 FQGTGA. The ends lost 5 bases at V and 3 bases at J; junction bases unmatched: 4. The CDR3 region has the DNA TGTGCCAGCAGCCCAGGACTAGGCTACGAGCAGTACTTC. This translates into CASSPGLGYEQYF.

This clonotype appeared a few times. The chain recombines TRBV12-3 or TRBV12-4 with TRBJ2-5; TRBD2 aligns across 9 bases. The trim removed 1 base at V and 5 bases at J, leaving 8 bases unmatched. CDR3 length: 16 residues. The CDR3 sequence: CASSLERGRGSETQYF. Here the CDR3 DNA reads TGTGCCAGCAGTTTAGAGCGCGGGAGGGGCTCGGAGACCCAGTACTTC.